This entry lists 6 T cell receptor beta chains sequenced from one sample in a study of T cell responses to AZD1222 COVID-19 vaccine. The data were produced by immunoSEQ multiplex PCR, yet TCRdb's version contains in-frame clones alone and is incomplete. The repertoire has 160,000 or so clones, more than 90% of them found once; the top ten carry about 3%. The specimen comprised peripheral blood, sampled on day 0 of AZD1222 vaccination. All receptors derive from an adult in good health.

V and J are TRBV7-9 and TRBJ2-7; 10 bases align to TRBD2. CDR3 size: 17 residues. The V segment lost 5 bases and the J segment 2 bases; nucleotides outside the gene matches: 12. The germline CDR1 and CDR2 sequences are SEHNR and FQNEAQ (reference sequence). In DNA form, the CDR3 reads TGTGCCAGCAGCCCACTAAGCGGGAGGGCCATGACCTACGAGCAGTACTTC. Translated, it gives CASSPLSGRAMTYEQYF.

The chain combines TRBV2 with TRBJ1-1; 8 nucleotides align to TRBD1. In germline, CDR1 is SNHLY, CDR2 FYNNEI. J lost 4 bases, V lost 3 bases, and 13 bases had no gene match. There are 17 residues in the CDR3. CDR3 sequence: CASSELQGARWGTEAFF. The CDR3 DNA sequence: TGTGCCAGCAGTGAGCTGCAGGGGGCGCGGTGGGGCACTGAAGCTTTCTTT.

This chain uses TRBV2 with TRBJ1-6; D remains unclear. The germline V gene encodes CDR1 SNHLY and CDR2 FYNNEI. The CDR3 is 16 residues long. With 7 bases removed from V and 1 base from J, the gap between germline ends came to 14 bases. In nucleotides, the CDR3 is TGTGCCAGCATTCGGGAACAAGGTTCCTATAATTCACCCCTCCACTTT. Protein sequence: CASIREQGSYNSPLHF.

The V call is TRBV5-1, the J call TRBJ1-3; the D gene is possibly TRBD1 (5 bases). The CDR3 sequence is 16 residues long. Deletions cut 4 bases from V and 3 bases from J, with 17 bases between. Germline CDR1 reads SGHRS; CDR2 reads YFSETQ. The CDR3, as DNA: TGCGCCAGCAGCCCCCTCGGGCAGGGTAATGGAAACACCATATATTTT. It is translated as CASSPLGQGNGNTIYF.

This rearrangement joins TRBV18 to TRBJ2-7; weak D call: TRBD2 (6 bases). Germline CDR1 and CDR2: KGHSH and LQKENI. V gave up 2 bases and J gave up 5 bases, with 16 bases separating them. This CDR3 contains 15 residues. The CDR3 sequence: CASSPRPGGHDEQYF. The CDR3 DNA sequence: TGTGCCAGCTCACCAAGGCCCGGGGGTCATGACGAGCAGTACTTC.

The V call is TRBV10-1, the J call TRBJ2-3, with 7 bases fitting TRBD1. CDR1 and CDR2 from the germline V gene are WNHNN and SYGVQD (reference sequence). The CDR3 extends over 17 amino acids. V was clipped by 5 bases and J by 3 bases; unmatched bases: 14. The CDR3 loop is CASSPVTGTEGTDTQYF. CDR3 in DNA: TGCGCCAGCAGTCCGGTAACCGGGACAGAGGGAACAGATACGCAGTATTTT.